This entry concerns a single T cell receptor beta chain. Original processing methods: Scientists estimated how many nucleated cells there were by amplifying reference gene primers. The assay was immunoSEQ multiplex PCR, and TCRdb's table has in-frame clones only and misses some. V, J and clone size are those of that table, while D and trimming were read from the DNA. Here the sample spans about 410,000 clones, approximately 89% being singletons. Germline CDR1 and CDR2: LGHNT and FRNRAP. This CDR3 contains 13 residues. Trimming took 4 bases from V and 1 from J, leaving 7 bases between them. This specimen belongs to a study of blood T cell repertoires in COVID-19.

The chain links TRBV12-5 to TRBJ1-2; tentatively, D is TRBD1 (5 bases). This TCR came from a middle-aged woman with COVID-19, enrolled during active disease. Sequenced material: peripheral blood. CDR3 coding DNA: TGTGCTAGTGGTTCCGACAGTAACTATGGCTACACCTTC. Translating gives CASGSDSNYGYTF.